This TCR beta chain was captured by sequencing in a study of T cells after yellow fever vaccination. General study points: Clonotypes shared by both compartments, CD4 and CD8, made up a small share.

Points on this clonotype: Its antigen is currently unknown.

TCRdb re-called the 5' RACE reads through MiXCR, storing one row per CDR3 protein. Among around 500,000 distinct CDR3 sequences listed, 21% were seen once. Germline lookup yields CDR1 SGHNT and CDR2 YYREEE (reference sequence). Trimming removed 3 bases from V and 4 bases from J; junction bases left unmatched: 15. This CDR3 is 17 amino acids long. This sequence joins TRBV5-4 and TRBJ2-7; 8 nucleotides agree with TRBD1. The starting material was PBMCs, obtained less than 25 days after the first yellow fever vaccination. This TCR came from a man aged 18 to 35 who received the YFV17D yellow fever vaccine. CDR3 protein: CASSSIGQGGSPYEQYV. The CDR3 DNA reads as TGTGCCAGCAGCTCAATTGGACAGGGCGGCAGTCCATACGAGCAGTACGTC.